One sample yielded the 21 T cell receptor beta chains listed below, sequenced in a study of CD8 T cells in Susac syndrome. Random hexamers were used to reverse transcribe the RNA input (about 0.5 to 1 ug). TCRdb re-called the immunoSEQ multiplex PCR reads through MiXCR, storing one row per CDR3 protein. The table has a few hundred thousand distinct CDR3 sequences, 95% seen once; the top ten hold about 0.088%. The sequenced sample was CD4+ T cells from PBMCs. The receptors originated from a human donor with multiple sclerosis.

The sample holds one count of this clonotype. The genes are TRBV29-1 and TRBJ2-5; the match to TRBD1 covers 7 bases. The V gene end was trimmed by 5 bases and the J gene end by 2 bases; junction bases not matched to a gene: 2. The CDR3 sequence is 12 residues long. Germline V gene lookup returns CDR1 SQVTM and CDR2 ANQGSEA. The CDR3 DNA is TGCAGCGTTACCAGGGGGCAAGAGACCCAGTACTTC. It specifies CSVTRGQETQYF.

CDR3 in DNA: TGTGCCAGCAGCCAAGTGCGAGGCGGGACCCAGTACTTC. Its translation: CASSQVRGGTQYF. The chain recombines TRBV14 with TRBJ2-5, with no clear D. CDR3 size: 13 residues. Trimming took off 1 base at V and 7 bases at J, with 10 bases between the two ends. Germline lookup yields CDR1 SGHDN and CDR2 FVKESK.

V is TRBV29-1 and J is TRBJ1-1; D is perhaps TRBD1 (5 bases). The germline V gene has CDR1 SQVTM and CDR2 ANQGSEA. This CDR3 is built from 12 residues. This chain's CDR3 is CSTRDGDTEAFF. The DNA of the CDR3 is TGCAGTACCCGGGACGGAGACACTGAAGCTTTCTTT. The variable domain in full, completed from reference TRBV29-1 and TRBJ1-1, reads SAVISQKPSRDICQRGTSLTIQCQVDSQVTMMFWYRQQPGQSLTLIATANQGSEATYESGFVIDKFPISRPNLTFSTLTVSNMSPEDSSIYLCSTRDGDTEAFFGQGTRLTVV.

V is TRBV18 and J is TRBJ2-1; D remains ambiguous. The CDR3 runs 11 residues. The V and J ends lost 4 bases and 10 bases respectively, with 8 bases between them. CDR1 and CDR2 from the germline V gene are KGHSH and LQKENI. The CDR3 region has the DNA TGTGCCAGCTCACAACAAGAAGAGCAGTTCTTC. It translates to CASSQQEEQFF.

The CDR3 loop reads CSVEVSGAYEQYF. As DNA, the CDR3 is TGCAGCGTTGAAGTTAGCGGAGCCTACGAGCAGTACTTC. The chain is built from TRBV29-1 and TRBJ2-7, with D maybe TRBD2 (6 bases). CDR1 is SQVTM, CDR2 ANQGSEA, per germline. V was cut by 1 base and J by 2 bases, with 9 bases left in between. CDR3 length: 13 amino acids.

The chain carries TRBV29-1 and TRBJ1-2; D is unclear. The ends were cut back, 4 bases at V and 14 bases at J, with 14 bases in the middle. The germline V gene encodes CDR1 SQVTM and CDR2 ANQGSEA. CDR3 length: 10 amino acids. The CDR3 here is CSVGLPPGTF. CDR3 nucleotide sequence: TGCAGCGTTGGCCTCCCCCCCGGGACCTTC.

V gene TRBV30 combines with J gene TRBJ2-4, with D perhaps matching TRBD2 (5 bases). Germline V gives CDR1 GTSNPN, CDR2 SVGIG (reference sequence). This CDR3 region has 11 residues. Trimming removed 6 bases at V and 8 bases at J, with 11 bases between. CDR3 sequence reads: CACRLRDIQYF. CDR3 in DNA: TGTGCCTGCCGACTGAGGGACATTCAGTACTTC. The full variable domain, completed using reference TRBV30 and TRBJ2-4, is SQTIHQWPATLVQPVGSPLSLECTVEGTSNPNLYWYRQAAGRGLQLLFYSVGIGQISSEVPQNLSASRPQDRQFILSSKKLLLSDSGFYLCACRLRDIQYFGAGTRLSVL.

The rearrangement uses TRBV4-2 and TRBJ2-7; TRBD1 might be the D (6 bases). Trimming removed 2 bases from V and 0 bases from J, with 11 bases in between. The CDR3 length is 15 residues. CDR1 is LGHNA and CDR2 is YNFKEQ in the germline V gene. This CDR3 is CASSQTGQSSYEQYF. The DNA of the CDR3 is TGTGCCAGCAGCCAAACCGGACAGAGCTCCTACGAGCAGTACTTC.

The chain uses TRBV12-3 or TRBV12-4 and TRBJ1-5; 9 bases align to TRBD1. The CDR3 length is 15 residues. The J segment lost 4 bases and the V segment lost 3 bases, leaving 4 bases of the junction unmatched. Here the CDR3 DNA reads TGTGCCAGCAGTTTGGGACAGGGCGGTAATCAGCCCCAGCATTTT. It specifies CASSLGQGGNQPQHF.

The rearrangement uses TRBV7-3 and TRBJ2-1; no definite D call. The CDR3 covers 17 residues. Germline lookup yields CDR1 SGHTA and CDR2 FQGTGA. V gave up 2 bases and J gave up 9 bases, with 23 bases separating them. CDR3 in amino acids: CASSLLPPTPLSGEQFF. CDR3 nucleotide sequence: TGTGCCAGCAGCTTACTTCCCCCCACCCCCCTGTCGGGTGAGCAGTTCTTC.

The chain uses TRBV7-9 and TRBJ2-7; 7 bases match TRBD1. The CDR3 has 13 residues. Germline V gene sequence: CDR1 SEHNR, CDR2 FQNEAQ (reference sequence). With 6 bases clipped from V and 5 bases from J, the junction kept 7 bases outside the gene matches. The CDR3 bases are TGTGCCAGCAGTCGATACAGGGGCGACGAGCAGTACTTC. Protein: CASSRYRGDEQYF.

This clonotype came up once. This sequence joins TRBV7-9 and TRBJ1-2, with D unclear. The CDR3 consists of 15 residues. Trimming took off 5 bases at V and 7 bases at J, with 20 bases between the two ends. CDR1 and CDR2 from the germline V gene are SEHNR and FQNEAQ (reference sequence). CDR3 nucleotide sequence: TGTGCCAGCAGCCCGGGGTCTTGGAAAAAGTCTGGCTACACCTTC. This gives the protein CASSPGSWKKSGYTF.

The chain is built from TRBV3-1 and TRBJ1-6; 9 bases line up with TRBD1. The V segment lost 4 bases and the J segment 7 bases; nucleotides outside the gene matches: 5. The CDR3 sequence is 15 residues long. Germline V gene data show CDR1 as LGHDT and CDR2 as YNNKEL (reference sequence). The CDR3 coding sequence is TGTGCCAGCAGCCGGACCGGGACAGGGAATTCACCCCTCCACTTT. Protein: CASSRTGTGNSPLHF.

V usage is TRBV5-1 and J usage is TRBJ2-7; D may be TRBD2 (5 bases). Germline CDR1 and CDR2: SGHRS and YFSETQ. This CDR3 has 12 residues. V dropped 4 bases and J dropped 5 bases, with 10 bases sitting between them. The CDR3 DNA reads as TGCGCCAGCAGCCAGGACTCAAACGAGCAGTACTTC. Amino acids: CASSQDSNEQYF.

V gene TRBV14 combines with J gene TRBJ2-1, with D possibly being TRBD1 (6 bases). The CDR3 extends over 15 amino acids. V was cut by 4 bases and J by 8 bases, with 18 bases left in between. CDR1 is SGHDN, CDR2 FVKESK, per germline. CDR3 in amino acids: CASSLRDTPWDEQFF. The CDR3 DNA is TGTGCCAGCAGCCTCCGGGACACCCCCTGGGATGAGCAGTTCTTC. Full variable domain (missing parts from reference TRBV14 and TRBJ2-1): EAGVTQFPSHSVIEKGQTVTLRCDPISGHDNLYWYRRVMGKEIKFLLHFVKESKQDESGMPNNRFLAERTGGTYSTLKVQPAELEDSGVYFCASSLRDTPWDEQFFGPGTRLTVL.

This clonotype was recorded only once. The chain is built from TRBV5-1 and TRBJ2-1; possible D gene TRBD2, 6 bases. The CDR3 has 15 amino acids. Germline CDR1 reads SGHRS; CDR2 reads YFSETQ. The V end was cut by 2 bases, the J end by 0 bases, with 9 bases between. The CDR3 DNA is TGCGCCAGCAGCTTTAGCGGAAACTCCTACAATGAGCAGTTCTTC. Protein product: CASSFSGNSYNEQFF.

This clonotype was seen a single time. The chain joins TRBV28 to TRBJ2-5; D unclear. The V gene's germline CDR1 is MDHEN and CDR2 SYDVKM. The CDR3 extends over 12 amino acids. V was pared by 5 bases and J by 5 bases, with 9 bases between. The CDR3 DNA is TGTGCCAGCAGTCAGGCGAGCGAGACCCAGTACTTC. Protein product: CASSQASETQYF.

The V gene is TRBV2, the J gene TRBJ1-2; TRBD1 is a possible D gene (5 bases). Germline values: CDR1 SNHLY, CDR2 FYNNEI. The CDR3 is 11 amino acids. CDR3: CAHRGDYGYTF. Here the CDR3 DNA reads TGTGCTCATAGGGGCGACTATGGCTACACCTTC.

This clonotype was found once. The chain combines TRBV5-1 with TRBJ2-6, with D uncertain. V was shortened by 1 base and J by 2 bases, with 7 bases between the two germline ends. CDR1 is SGHRS and CDR2 is YFSETQ in the germline V gene. This CDR3 comprises 15 residues. The CDR3 here is CASSLHNPGANVLTF. The CDR3 DNA follows: TGCGCCAGCAGCTTGCATAACCCTGGGGCCAACGTCCTGACTTTC.

V and J are TRBV5-1 and TRBJ2-3, with D possibly being TRBD1 or TRBD2 (5 bases each). This CDR3 is 14 amino acids long. Trimming pared 0 bases from V and 4 bases from J, leaving 9 bases between. CDR1 is SGHRS, CDR2 YFSETQ, per germline. CDR3 DNA sequence: TGCGCCAGCAGCTTGGAGGGGAGCGCAGATACGCAGTATTTT. This encodes CASSLEGSADTQYF.

The rearrangement uses TRBV18 and TRBJ1-5; 7 bases are a match to TRBD1. V lost 9 bases and J lost 6; bases outside the gene matches: 8. The CDR3 consists of 13 residues. Germline V CDR1 and CDR2: KGHSH, LQKENI. CDR3 in DNA: TGTGCCAGTACCACAGGGGCAAGTCAGCCCCAGCATTTT. Translation gives CASTTGASQPQHF.